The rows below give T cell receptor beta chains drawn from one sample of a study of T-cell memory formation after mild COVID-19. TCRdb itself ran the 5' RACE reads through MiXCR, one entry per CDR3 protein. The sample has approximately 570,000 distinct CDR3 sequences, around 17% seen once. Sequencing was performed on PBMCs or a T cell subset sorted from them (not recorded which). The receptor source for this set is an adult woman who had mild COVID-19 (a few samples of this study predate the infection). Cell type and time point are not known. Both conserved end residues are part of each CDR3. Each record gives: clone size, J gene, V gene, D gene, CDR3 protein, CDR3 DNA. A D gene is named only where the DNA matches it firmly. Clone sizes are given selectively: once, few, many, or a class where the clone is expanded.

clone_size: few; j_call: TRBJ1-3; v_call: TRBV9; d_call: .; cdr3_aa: CASSVGVGAGNTIYF; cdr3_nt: TGTGCCAGCAGCGTGGGGGTGGGGGCTGGAAACACCATATATTTT
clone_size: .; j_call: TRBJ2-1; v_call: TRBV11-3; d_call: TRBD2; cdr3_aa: CASSFPLLAGGPSSYNEQFF; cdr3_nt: TGTGCCAGCAGCTTCCCGCTGCTAGCGGGAGGGCCCTCATCCTACAATGAGCAGTTCTTC
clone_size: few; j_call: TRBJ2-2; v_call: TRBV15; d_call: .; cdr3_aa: CATSRALAVGELFF; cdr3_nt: TGTGCCACCAGCAGGGCGTTAGCGGTCGGGGAGCTGTTTTTT
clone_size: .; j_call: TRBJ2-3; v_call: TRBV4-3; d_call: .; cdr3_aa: CASSQEDTTDTQYF; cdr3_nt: TGCGCCAGCAGCCAAGAAGACACCACAGATACGCAGTATTTT
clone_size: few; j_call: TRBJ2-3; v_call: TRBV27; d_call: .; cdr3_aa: CASSLPSVGTDTQYF; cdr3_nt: TGTGCCAGCAGTTTACCCTCTGTGGGCACAGATACGCAGTATTTT
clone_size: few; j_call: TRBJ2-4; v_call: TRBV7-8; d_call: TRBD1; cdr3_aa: CASSLRPRQGSVKNIQYF; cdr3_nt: TGTGCCAGCAGCTTACGACCCCGACAGGGATCAGTCAAAAACATTCAGTACTTC
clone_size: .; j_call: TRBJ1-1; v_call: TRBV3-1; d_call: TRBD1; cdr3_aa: CASSRGTGNVDTEAFF; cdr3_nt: TGTGCCAGCAGCCGAGGGACAGGGAACGTTGACACTGAAGCTTTCTTT
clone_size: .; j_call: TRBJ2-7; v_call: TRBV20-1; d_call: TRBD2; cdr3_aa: CSASPGLGKGEQYF; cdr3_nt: TGCAGTGCTAGTCCGGGACTAGGAAAAGGCGAGCAGTACTTC
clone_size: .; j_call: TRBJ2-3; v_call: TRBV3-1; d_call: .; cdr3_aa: CASSPTGGYTTDTQYF; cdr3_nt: TGTGCCAGCAGCCCGACGGGGGGCTATACCACAGATACGCAGTATTTT
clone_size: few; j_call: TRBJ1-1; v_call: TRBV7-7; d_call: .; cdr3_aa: CASSLRDKMVLNTEAFF; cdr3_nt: TGTGCCAGCAGCCTCCGGGACAAAATGGTCTTGAACACTGAAGCTTTCTTT
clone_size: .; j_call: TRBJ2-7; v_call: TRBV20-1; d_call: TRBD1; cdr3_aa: CSASSTGGSEQYF; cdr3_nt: TGCAGTGCTAGTTCGACAGGGGGTAGCGAGCAGTACTTC
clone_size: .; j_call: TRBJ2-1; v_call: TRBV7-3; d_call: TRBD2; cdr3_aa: CASSFLAGGPYNEQFF; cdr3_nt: TGTGCCAGCAGCTTCTTAGCGGGGGGTCCCTACAATGAGCAGTTCTTC
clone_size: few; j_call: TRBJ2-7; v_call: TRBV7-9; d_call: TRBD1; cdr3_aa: CASSWGQGAVDEQYF; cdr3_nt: TGTGCCAGCAGCTGGGGACAGGGAGCCGTCGACGAGCAGTACTTC
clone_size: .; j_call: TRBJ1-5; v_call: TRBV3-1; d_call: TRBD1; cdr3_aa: CASSPRGQAFNQPQHF; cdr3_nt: TGTGCCAGCAGCCCGAGGGGACAGGCCTTCAATCAGCCCCAGCATTTT
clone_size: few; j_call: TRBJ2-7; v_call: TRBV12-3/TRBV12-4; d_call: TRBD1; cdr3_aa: CASSLGGQILLQYF; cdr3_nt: TGTGCCAGCAGCCTTGGGGGACAGATATTGTTACAGTACTTC
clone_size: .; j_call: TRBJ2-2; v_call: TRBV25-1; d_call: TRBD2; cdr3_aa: CASSAYGTSGRAGWTGELFF; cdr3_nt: TGTGCCAGCAGTGCCTACGGGACTAGCGGGAGGGCCGGATGGACCGGGGAGCTGTTTTTT
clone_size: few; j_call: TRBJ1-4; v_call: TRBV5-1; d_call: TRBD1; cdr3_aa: CASSLGTGRNEKLFF; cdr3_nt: TGCGCCAGCAGCTTGGGGACAGGGAGGAATGAAAAACTGTTTTTT
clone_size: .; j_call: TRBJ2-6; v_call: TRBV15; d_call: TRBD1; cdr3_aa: CATSRGTGGFGANVLTF; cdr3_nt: TGTGCCACCAGCAGAGGGACAGGGGGCTTTGGGGCCAACGTCCTGACTTTC
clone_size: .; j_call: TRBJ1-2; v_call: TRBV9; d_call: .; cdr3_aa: CASSVGVDYGYTF; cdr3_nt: TGTGCCAGCAGCGTGGGAGTAGACTATGGCTACACCTTC
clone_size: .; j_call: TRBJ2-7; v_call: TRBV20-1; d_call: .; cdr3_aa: CSATPYEQYF; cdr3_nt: TGCAGTGCGACCCCCTACGAGCAGTACTTC
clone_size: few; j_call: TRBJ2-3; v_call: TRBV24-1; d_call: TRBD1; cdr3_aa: CATSDGTGYTDTQYF; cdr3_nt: TGTGCCACCAGTGATGGGACAGGCTACACAGATACGCAGTATTTT
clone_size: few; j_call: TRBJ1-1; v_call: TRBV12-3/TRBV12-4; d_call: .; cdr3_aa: CASSLRGGDTEAFF; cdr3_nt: TGTGCCAGCAGTCTCCGAGGGGGGGACACTGAAGCTTTCTTT
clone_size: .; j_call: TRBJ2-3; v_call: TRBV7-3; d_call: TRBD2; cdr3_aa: CASSSLAGGDTQYF; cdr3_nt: TGTGCCAGCAGCTCTCTAGCGGGGGGAGATACGCAGTATTTT
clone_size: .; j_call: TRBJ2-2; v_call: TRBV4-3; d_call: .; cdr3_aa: CASSQDFSATGELFF; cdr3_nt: TGCGCCAGCAGCCAAGATTTCAGCGCCACCGGGGAGCTGTTTTTT
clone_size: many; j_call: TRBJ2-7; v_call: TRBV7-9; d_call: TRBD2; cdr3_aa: CASSQSGISSYEQYF; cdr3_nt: TGTGCCAGCAGCCAAAGCGGGATCAGCTCCTACGAGCAGTACTTC
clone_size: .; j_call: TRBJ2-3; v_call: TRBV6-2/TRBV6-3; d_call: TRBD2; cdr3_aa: CASSYSTSGYSTDTQYF; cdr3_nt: TGTGCCAGCAGTTACTCGACTAGCGGCTATAGCACAGATACGCAGTATTTT
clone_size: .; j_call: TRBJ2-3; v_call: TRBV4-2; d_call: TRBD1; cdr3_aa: CASSQDQTGAPTDTQYF; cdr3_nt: TGTGCCAGCAGCCAAGATCAGACAGGGGCGCCCACAGATACGCAGTATTTT
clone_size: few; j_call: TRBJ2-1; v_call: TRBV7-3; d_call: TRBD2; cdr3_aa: CASSPTSGSFHEQFF; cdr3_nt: TGTGCCAGCAGTCCTACTAGCGGGAGTTTCCATGAGCAGTTCTTC
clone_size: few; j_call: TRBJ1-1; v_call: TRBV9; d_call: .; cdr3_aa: CASSVEYGTLNTEAFF; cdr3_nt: TGTGCCAGCAGCGTAGAATATGGGACACTGAACACTGAAGCTTTCTTT
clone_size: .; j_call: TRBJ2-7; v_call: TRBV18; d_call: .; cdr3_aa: CASSPGQGVAYEQYF; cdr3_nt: TGTGCCAGCTCACCAGGGCAGGGCGTCGCGTACGAGCAGTACTTC
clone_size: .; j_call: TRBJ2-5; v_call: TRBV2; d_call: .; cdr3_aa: CASSYKRLGGGETQYF; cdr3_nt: TGTGCCAGCAGTTATAAGCGCCTTGGAGGCGGAGAGACCCAGTACTTC
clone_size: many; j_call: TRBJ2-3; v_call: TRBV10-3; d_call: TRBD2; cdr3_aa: CDLHSGRAEDTQYF; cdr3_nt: TGTGACCTCCATAGCGGGAGAGCGGAAGATACGCAGTATTTT
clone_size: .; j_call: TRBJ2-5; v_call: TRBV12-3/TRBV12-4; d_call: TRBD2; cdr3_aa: CASSLGAGEKTQYF; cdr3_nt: TGTGCCAGCAGTTTGGGAGCGGGAGAAAAGACCCAGTACTTC
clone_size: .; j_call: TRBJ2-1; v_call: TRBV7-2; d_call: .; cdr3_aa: CASSLVNLGNEQFF; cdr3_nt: TGTGCCAGCAGCTTAGTGAATTTGGGCAATGAGCAGTTCTTC
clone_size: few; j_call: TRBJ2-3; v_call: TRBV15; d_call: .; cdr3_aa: CATASPELTLDTQYF; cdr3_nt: TGTGCCACCGCTAGTCCCGAACTCACTCTGGATACGCAGTATTTT
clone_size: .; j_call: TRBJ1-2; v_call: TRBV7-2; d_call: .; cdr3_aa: CASSLDGTRGVGGYTF; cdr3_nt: TGTGCCAGCAGCTTAGACGGGACACGGGGTGTGGGTGGCTACACCTTC
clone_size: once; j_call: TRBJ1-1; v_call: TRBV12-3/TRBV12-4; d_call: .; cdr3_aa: CASDPWGGVTEAFF; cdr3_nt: TGTGCCAGCGACCCATGGGGGGGAGTCACTGAAGCTTTCTTT
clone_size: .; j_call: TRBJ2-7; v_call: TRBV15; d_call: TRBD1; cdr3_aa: CATSRNRGLSEQYF; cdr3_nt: TGTGCCACCAGCCGCAACAGGGGGCTAAGCGAGCAGTACTTC
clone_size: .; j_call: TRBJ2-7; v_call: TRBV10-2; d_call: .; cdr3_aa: CASSEPPSPVYEQYF; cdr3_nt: TGCGCCAGCAGTGAGCCTCCCTCCCCCGTCTACGAGCAGTACTTC
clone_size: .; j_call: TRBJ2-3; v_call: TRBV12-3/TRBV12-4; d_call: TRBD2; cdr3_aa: CASRSTSGGGTDTQYF; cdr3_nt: TGTGCCAGCAGGTCGACTAGCGGGGGGGGCACAGATACGCAGTATTTT
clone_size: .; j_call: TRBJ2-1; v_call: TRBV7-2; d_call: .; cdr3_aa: CASSPRGVTYNEQFF; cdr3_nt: TGTGCCAGCAGCCCCCGGGGAGTCACCTACAATGAGCAGTTCTTC
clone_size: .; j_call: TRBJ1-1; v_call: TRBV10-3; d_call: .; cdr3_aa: CATSSAFF; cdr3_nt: TGTGCCACATCGTCGGCTTTCTTT
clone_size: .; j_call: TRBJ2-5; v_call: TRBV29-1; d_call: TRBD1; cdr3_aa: CSVPGGETQYF; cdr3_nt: TGCAGCGTTCCAGGGGGTGAGACCCAGTACTTC
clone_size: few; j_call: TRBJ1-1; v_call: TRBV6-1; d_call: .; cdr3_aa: CASRRVTLDTEAFF; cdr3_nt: TGTGCCAGCAGGAGGGTAACCCTGGACACTGAAGCTTTCTTT
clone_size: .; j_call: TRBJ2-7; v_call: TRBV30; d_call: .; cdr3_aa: CAMEMRSSYEQYF; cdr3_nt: TGTGCCATGGAAATGCGGAGCTCCTACGAGCAGTACTTC
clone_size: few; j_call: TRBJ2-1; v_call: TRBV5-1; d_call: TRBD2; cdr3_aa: CASQTRPSGDFEQFF; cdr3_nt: TGCGCCAGCCAAACCCGACCTAGCGGGGATTTTGAGCAGTTCTTC
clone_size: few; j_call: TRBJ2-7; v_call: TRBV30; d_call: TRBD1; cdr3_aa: CAWDGTGGLYF; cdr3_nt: TGTGCCTGGGACGGAACAGGGGGACTGTACTTC
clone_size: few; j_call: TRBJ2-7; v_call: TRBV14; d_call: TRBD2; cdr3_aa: CASSIIAGYEQYF; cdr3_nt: TGTGCCAGCAGCATTATAGCGGGCTACGAGCAGTACTTC
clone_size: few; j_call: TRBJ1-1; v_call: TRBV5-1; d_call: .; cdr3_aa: CASSLGTVGYTEAFF; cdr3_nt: TGCGCCAGCAGCTTGGGGACAGTGGGTTACACTGAAGCTTTCTTT
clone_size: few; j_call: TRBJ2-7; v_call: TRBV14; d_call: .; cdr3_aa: CASSQMTAYEQYF; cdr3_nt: TGTGCCAGCAGCCAGATGACGGCATACGAGCAGTACTTC
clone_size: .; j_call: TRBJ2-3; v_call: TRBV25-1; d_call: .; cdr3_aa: CASLSTADTQYF; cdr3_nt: TGTGCCAGCCTATCTACGGCAGATACGCAGTATTTT
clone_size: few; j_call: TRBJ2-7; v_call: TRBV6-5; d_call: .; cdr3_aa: CASSYGWGLAYEQYF; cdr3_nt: TGTGCCAGCAGTTACGGATGGGGACTGGCCTACGAGCAGTACTTC
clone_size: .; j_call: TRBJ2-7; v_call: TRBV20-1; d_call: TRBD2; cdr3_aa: CKAGGTSGYEQYF; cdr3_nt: TGCAAAGCCGGAGGGACTAGTGGCTACGAGCAGTACTTC
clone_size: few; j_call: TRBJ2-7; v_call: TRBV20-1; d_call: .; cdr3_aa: CSARRQSSYEQYF; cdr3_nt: TGCAGTGCTAGAAGACAGAGTTCCTACGAGCAGTACTTC
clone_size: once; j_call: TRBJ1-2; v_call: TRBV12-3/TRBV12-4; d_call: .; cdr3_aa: CASSPGSGVSYGYTF; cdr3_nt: TGTGCCAGCAGTCCCGGGTCAGGGGTGTCATATGGCTACACCTTC
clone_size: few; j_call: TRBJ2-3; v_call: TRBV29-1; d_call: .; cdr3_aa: CSVEDPGNTQYF; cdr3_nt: TGCAGCGTTGAAGATCCGGGTAATACGCAGTATTTT
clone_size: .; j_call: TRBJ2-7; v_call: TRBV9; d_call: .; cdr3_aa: CASSVDRLGHEQYF; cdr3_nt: TGTGCCAGCAGCGTAGATAGACTAGGTCACGAGCAGTACTTC
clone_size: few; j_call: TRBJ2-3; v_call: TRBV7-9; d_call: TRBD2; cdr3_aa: CASKTGLANPDTQYF; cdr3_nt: TGTGCCAGCAAAACGGGACTAGCCAACCCAGATACGCAGTATTTT
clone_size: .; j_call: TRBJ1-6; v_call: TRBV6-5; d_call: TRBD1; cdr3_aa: CASSFLGQGANSPLHF; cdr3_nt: TGTGCCAGCAGTTTTCTCGGACAGGGGGCTAATTCACCCCTCCACTTT
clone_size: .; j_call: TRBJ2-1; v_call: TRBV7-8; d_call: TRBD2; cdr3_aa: CASSDVTSAVSDEQFF; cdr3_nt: TGTGCCAGCAGCGATGTGACTAGCGCGGTAAGCGATGAGCAGTTCTTC